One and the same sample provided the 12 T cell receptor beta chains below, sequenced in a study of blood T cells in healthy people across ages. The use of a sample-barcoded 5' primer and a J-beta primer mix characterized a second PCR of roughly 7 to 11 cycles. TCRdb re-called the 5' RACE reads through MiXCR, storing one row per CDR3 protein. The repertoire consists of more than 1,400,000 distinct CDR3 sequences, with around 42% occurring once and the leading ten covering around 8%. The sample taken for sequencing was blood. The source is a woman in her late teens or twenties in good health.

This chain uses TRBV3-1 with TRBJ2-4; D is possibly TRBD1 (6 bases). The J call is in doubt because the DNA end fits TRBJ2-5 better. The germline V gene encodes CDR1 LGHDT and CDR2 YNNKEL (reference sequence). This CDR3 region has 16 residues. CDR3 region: CASSRSFRQAVETQYF. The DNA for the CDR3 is TGTGCCAGCAGCCGTTCCTTTAGACAGGCCGTAGAGACCCAGTACTTC.

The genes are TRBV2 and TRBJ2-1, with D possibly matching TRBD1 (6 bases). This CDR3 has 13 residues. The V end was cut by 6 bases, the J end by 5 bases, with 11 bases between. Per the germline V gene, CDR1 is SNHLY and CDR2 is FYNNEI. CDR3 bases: TGTGCCAGCAGGTTAAACAGGGACAATGAGCAGTTCTTC. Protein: CASRLNRDNEQFF.

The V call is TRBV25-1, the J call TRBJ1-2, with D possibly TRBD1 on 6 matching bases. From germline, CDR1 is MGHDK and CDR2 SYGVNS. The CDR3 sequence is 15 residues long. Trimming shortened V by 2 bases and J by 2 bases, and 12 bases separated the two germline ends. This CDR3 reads CASSEAGGPNYGYTF. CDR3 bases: TGTGCCAGCAGTGAAGCTGGGGGCCCAAACTATGGCTACACCTTC.

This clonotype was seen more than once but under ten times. CDR3 residues: CASTEGRSTDTQYF. DNA of the CDR3: TGTGCCAGCACCGAGGGCAGAAGCACAGATACGCAGTATTTT. The rearrangement uses TRBV25-1 and TRBJ2-3; tentative D call: TRBD2 (5 bases). Looked up from germline, CDR1 is MGHDK and CDR2 is SYGVNS. The length of the CDR3 is 14 residues. With 7 bases removed from V and 0 bases from J, the gap between germline ends came to 11 bases.

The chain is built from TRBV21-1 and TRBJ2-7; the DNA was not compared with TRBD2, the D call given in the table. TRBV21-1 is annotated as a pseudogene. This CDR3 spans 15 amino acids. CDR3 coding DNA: TGTGCCAGCAGCAAACGACTAGCGGGAGCTCTCGAGCAGTACTTC. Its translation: CASSKRLAGALEQYF.

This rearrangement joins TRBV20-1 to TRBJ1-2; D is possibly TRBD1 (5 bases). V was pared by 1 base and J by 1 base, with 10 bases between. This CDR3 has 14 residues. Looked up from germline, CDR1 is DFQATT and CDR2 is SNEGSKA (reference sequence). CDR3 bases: TGCAGTGCTAGAGGGGCAGGGTTTAACTATGGCTACACCTTC. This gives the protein CSARGAGFNYGYTF.

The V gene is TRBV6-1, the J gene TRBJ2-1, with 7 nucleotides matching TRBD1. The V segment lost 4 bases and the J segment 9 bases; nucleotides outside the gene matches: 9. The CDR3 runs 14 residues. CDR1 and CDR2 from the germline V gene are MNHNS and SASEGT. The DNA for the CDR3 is TGTGCCAGCAGTGGACAGGGCCAGCTCGGTGAGCAGTTCTTC. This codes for CASSGQGQLGEQFF.

CDR3 region: CSARGAREQFF. DNA of the CDR3: TGCAGTGCTAGAGGCGCCCGCGAGCAGTTCTTC. J is TRBJ2-1 and V is TRBV20-1; D gene uncertain. Germline V gene lookup returns CDR1 DFQATT and CDR2 SNEGSKA (reference sequence). V lost 1 base, J lost 10 bases, and 8 bases lay in between. The CDR3 consists of 11 residues.

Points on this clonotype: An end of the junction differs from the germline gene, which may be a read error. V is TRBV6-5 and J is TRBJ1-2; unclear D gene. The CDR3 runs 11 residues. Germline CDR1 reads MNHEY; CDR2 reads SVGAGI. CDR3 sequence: CATSGTYGYTF. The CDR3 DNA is TGTGCCACCAGTGGAACTTATGGCTACACCTTC.

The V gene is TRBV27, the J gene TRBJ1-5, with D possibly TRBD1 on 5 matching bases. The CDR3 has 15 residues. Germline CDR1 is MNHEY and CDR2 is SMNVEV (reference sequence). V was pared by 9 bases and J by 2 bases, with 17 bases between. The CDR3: CASRGGESGNQPQHF. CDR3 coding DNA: TGTGCCAGTCGCGGGGGGGAAAGCGGCAATCAGCCCCAGCATTTT.

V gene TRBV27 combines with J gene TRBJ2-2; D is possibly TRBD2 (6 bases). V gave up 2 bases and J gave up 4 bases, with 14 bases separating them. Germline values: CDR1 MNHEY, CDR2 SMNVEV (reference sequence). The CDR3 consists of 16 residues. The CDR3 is CASSLGPGGVTGELFF. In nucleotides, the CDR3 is TGTGCCAGCAGTTTAGGCCCGGGCGGGGTCACCGGGGAGCTGTTTTTT.

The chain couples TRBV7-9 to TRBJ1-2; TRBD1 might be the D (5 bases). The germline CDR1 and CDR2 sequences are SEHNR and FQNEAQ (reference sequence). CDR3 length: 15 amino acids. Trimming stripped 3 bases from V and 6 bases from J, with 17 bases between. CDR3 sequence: CASSFNEQEADGYTF. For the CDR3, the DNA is TGTGCCAGCAGCTTCAACGAACAGGAGGCCGATGGCTACACCTTC.